This T cell receptor (beta chain) was profiled in a study of shared clonotypes between healthy human individuals. The CDR3 length is 15 residues. Trimming left V 5 bases short and J 2 bases short, with 14 bases between. The germline gives CDR1 MNHNY, CDR2 SVGAGI (reference sequence). The input for sorted-subset replicate PCRs was approximately 210 ng DNA, 25,000 to 30,000 T cell genomes. Sequenced by immunoSEQ multiplex PCR; TCRdb stores in-frame clones only, minus some. The table has about 2.3 million clones, around 92% seen once. Study-wide results and limits: Memory subsets generally showed smaller estimated richness than naive subsets did.

Note on this clone: Its antigen is unidentified.

The receptor's source is a man younger than 30 in good health. Some clones in this sample may be carry-over from other donors' samples. Sequencing was carried out using naive CD4+ T cells from PBMCs. The subset denotes: CD45RA+ positively selected. The rearrangement joins TRBV6-6 to TRBJ2-3; no clear D gene. CDR3 in DNA: TGTGCCAGCAGTCCTCAATTAAACCCCACAGATACGCAGTATTTT. Translating gives CASSPQLNPTDTQYF.